This T cell receptor beta chain originates from a study of blood T cell repertoires in COVID-19. How the authors handled the data: Cell counts per sample came from amplifying reference gene primers. Some clones are missing from TCRdb's copy, which holds only in-frame ones; the method was immunoSEQ multiplex PCR. V, J and clone size are those of that table, while D and trimming were read from the DNA. The sample includes about 350,000 clones, roughly 90% of them seen just once. CDR3 length equals 13 residues. Trimming took off 5 bases at V and 1 base at J, with 8 bases between the two ends. CDR1 SEHNR and CDR2 FQNEAQ come from the germline V gene (reference sequence). Categorization into cohorts depended on clinical history that participants reported.

The sequence was obtained from a woman aged 25-40 years who had been exposed to COVID-19. Sequenced material: PBMCs or T cells enriched from blood (not recorded which). This chain uses TRBV7-9 with TRBJ1-1; D possibly corresponds to TRBD1 (5 bases). The CDR3 loop is CASSPTENTEAFF. The CDR3 bases are TGTGCCAGCAGCCCGACAGAGAACACTGAAGCTTTCTTT.